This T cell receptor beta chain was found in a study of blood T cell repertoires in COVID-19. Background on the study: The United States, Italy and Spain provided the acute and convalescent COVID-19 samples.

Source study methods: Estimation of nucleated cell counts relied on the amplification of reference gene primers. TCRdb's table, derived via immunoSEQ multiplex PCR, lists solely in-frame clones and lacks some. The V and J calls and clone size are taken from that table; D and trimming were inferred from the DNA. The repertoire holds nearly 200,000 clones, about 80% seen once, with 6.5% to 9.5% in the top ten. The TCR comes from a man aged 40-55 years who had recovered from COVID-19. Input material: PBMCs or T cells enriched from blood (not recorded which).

The CDR3 sequence: CAFTGAADTQYF. CDR3 bases: TGTGCCTTTACAGGGGCGGCAGATACGCAGTATTTT. V and J are TRBV30 and TRBJ2-3; 7 bases align to TRBD1. Germline V CDR1 and CDR2: GTSNPN, SVGIG (reference sequence). The CDR3 totals 12 residues. J was trimmed by 4 bases and V by 7 bases; bases with no gene match: 5.